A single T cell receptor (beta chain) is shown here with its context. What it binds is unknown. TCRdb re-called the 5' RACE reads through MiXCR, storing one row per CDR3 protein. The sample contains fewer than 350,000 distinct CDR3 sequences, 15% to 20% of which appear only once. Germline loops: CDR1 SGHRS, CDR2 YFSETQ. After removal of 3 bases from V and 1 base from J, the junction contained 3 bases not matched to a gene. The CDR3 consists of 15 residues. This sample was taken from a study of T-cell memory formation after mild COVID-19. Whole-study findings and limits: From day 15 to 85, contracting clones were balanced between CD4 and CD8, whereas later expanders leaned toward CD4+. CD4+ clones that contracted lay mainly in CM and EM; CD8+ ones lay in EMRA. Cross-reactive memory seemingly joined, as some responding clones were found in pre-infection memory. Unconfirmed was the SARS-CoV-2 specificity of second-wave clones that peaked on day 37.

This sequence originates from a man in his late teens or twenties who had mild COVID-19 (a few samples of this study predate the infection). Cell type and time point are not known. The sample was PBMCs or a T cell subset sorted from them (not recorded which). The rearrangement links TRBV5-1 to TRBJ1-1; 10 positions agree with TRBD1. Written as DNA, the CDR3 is TGCGCCAGCAGCTCCGGGACAGGGGCGAACACTGAAGCTTTCTTT. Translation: CASSSGTGANTEAFF.